Listed below are T cell receptor beta chains from one sample, sequenced in a study of cytotoxic CD8 clonotypes in ibrutinib-treated CLL. Profiled with immunoSEQ multiplex PCR; TCRdb holds only in-frame clones, not every one. This table has approximately 210,000 clones, approximately 68% appearing once. The sample in question was PBMCs, obtained after 24 months of ibrutinib treatment. Every receptor here comes from a human donor with chronic lymphocytic leukemia. Both conserved end residues are part of each CDR3. The order of the fields is D gene, J gene, CDR3 length, V gene, clone size, CDR3 DNA, CDR3 protein. A D gene is named only where the DNA matches it firmly. Only some rows state a clone size, as once, few, many or a class for expanded clones.

NA,TRBJ2-1,12,TRBV27,NA,TGTGCCAGCAGCTGGACGGGGAATGAGCAGTTCTTC,CASSWTGNEQFF
NA,TRBJ2-3,13,TRBV9,NA,TGTGCCAGCAGCGTAGACGTTCCAGATACGCAGTATTTT,CASSVDVPDTQYF
NA,TRBJ2-5,15,TRBV10-2,NA,TGCGCCAGCAGTGAGAACGCGGGCTCCAAAGAGACCCAGTACTTC,CASSENAGSKETQYF
TRBD1,TRBJ2-7,14,TRBV2,NA,TGTGCCAGCAAAGGGACAGAAGCCTCCTACGAGCAGTACTTC,CASKGTEASYEQYF
TRBD2,TRBJ2-1,17,TRBV7-9,NA,TGTGCCAGCAGCTTAGCCTCACTTCTAGCGGGAGGTTTTGAGCAGTTCTTC,CASSLASLLAGGFEQFF
NA,TRBJ1-5,15,TRBV30,NA,TGTGCCTGGAGTGTACGGTTTACTGACAATCAGCCCCAGCATTTT,CAWSVRFTDNQPQHF
NA,TRBJ2-1,13,TRBV15,few,TGTGCCACCAGCAGAGATAGGCACCATGAGCAGTTCTTC,CATSRDRHHEQFF
TRBD1,TRBJ2-2,17,TRBV9,once,TGTGCCAGCAGTAAAAAGGGACAGGGGGCTAACACCGGGGAGCTGTTTTTT,CASSKKGQGANTGELFF
TRBD1,TRBJ2-5,15,TRBV6-6,NA,TGTGCCAGCAGTTACCAATCCCGGGACAGAGAGACCCAGTACTTC,CASSYQSRDRETQYF
TRBD2,TRBJ2-5,14,TRBV10-3,NA,TGTGCCATCAAGGGGACTAGCGGCCAAGAGACCCAGTACTTC,CAIKGTSGQETQYF
NA,TRBJ1-4,15,TRBV21-1,NA,TGTGCCAGCAGCAAATACTCGGACGGCAATGAAAAACTGTTTTTT,CASSKYSDGNEKLFF
NA,TRBJ2-7,13,TRBV27,NA,TGTGCCAGCAGTCACAGACAGGACTACGAGCAGTACTTC,CASSHRQDYEQYF
NA,TRBJ2-7,14,TRBV6-5,NA,TGTGCCAGCAGTTACTCGAGGCAGAACTACGAGCAGTACTTC,CASSYSRQNYEQYF
NA,TRBJ2-5,14,TRBV7-8,NA,TGTGCCAGCAGGATGGGGACAAGTCAAGAGACCCAGTACTTC,CASRMGTSQETQYF
NA,TRBJ2-7,16,TRBV30,NA,TGTGCCTGGAGTGTACGGTGGAGCGGTCAACCCCCCGAGCAGTACTTC,CAWSVRWSGQPPEQYF
NA,TRBJ1-3,15,TRBV4-2,NA,TGTGCCAGCAGCCCCAGTGGTGTGCCGGGAAACACCATATATTTT,CASSPSGVPGNTIYF
TRBD1,TRBJ2-1,15,TRBV28,few,TGTGCCAGCAGTCCTCGACAGGGAACGGTAAATGAGCAGTTCTTC,CASSPRQGTVNEQFF
TRBD1,TRBJ1-2,16,TRBV5-6,NA,TGTGCCAGCACCATAGACAGGGGGCTTTCTAACTATGGCTACACCTTC,CASTIDRGLSNYGYTF
NA,TRBJ2-7,13,TRBV4-2,NA,TGTGCCAGCAGTCATAAACAGGGCTACGAGCAGTACTTC,CASSHKQGYEQYF
TRBD1,TRBJ2-1,13,TRBV10-1,NA,TGCGCCAGCACCGGGACAGGGAACAATGAGCAGTTCTTC,CASTGTGNNEQFF
NA,TRBJ1-1,15,TRBV7-3,NA,TGTGCCAGCAGCTTAATTTGGGGGGCAGACACTGAAGCTTTCTTT,CASSLIWGADTEAFF
NA,TRBJ1-2,14,TRBV2,NA,TGTGCCAGCAGTGTCGACCGGCGTGACTATGGCTACACCTTC,CASSVDRRDYGYTF
NA,TRBJ2-7,16,TRBV5-6,NA,TGTGCCAGCAGCTTGTCGGGAGGGGGCTTGACCTACGAGCAGTACTTC,CASSLSGGGLTYEQYF
TRBD1,TRBJ2-7,14,TRBV5-4,NA,TGTGCCAGCAGCTGGGGACAGGGGGCTTACGAGCAGTACTTC,CASSWGQGAYEQYF
NA,TRBJ2-7,16,TRBV2,NA,TGTGCCAGCAGTGAAGCCATCGACAGGTTCTCCTACGAGCAGTACTTC,CASSEAIDRFSYEQYF
NA,TRBJ2-3,15,TRBV27,NA,TGTGCCAGCAGTTTTTTGGGGGAGAGCACAGATACGCAGTATTTT,CASSFLGESTDTQYF
NA,TRBJ1-5,13,TRBV6-4,few,TGTGCCAGCAGTGGGAATACAAATCAGCCCCAGCATTTT,CASSGNTNQPQHF
NA,TRBJ2-1,17,TRBV7-8,NA,TGTGCCAGCAGCTTAGCTGTAGTCAAAACCCCCGCCAATGAGCAGTTCTTC,CASSLAVVKTPANEQFF
NA,TRBJ2-2,14,TRBV9,NA,TGTGCCAGCAGCGTAGTGGGGTACACCGGGGAGCTGTTTTTT,CASSVVGYTGELFF
NA,TRBJ2-2,14,TRBV6-5,NA,TGTGCCAGCAGTTACGTCCGATTTACCGGGGAGCTGTTTTTT,CASSYVRFTGELFF
NA,TRBJ1-5,15,TRBV6-1,few,TGTGCCAGCAGTTCAGGCCGGCAGGGAAATCAGCCCCAGCATTTT,CASSSGRQGNQPQHF
NA,TRBJ2-7,14,TRBV7-6,NA,TGTGCCAGCAGCTTATCCTTGTCGCGACCCGAGCAGTACTTC,CASSLSLSRPEQYF
TRBD1,TRBJ2-7,14,TRBV10-3,NA,TGTGCCATCAACAGACAGGGGATCACCTACGAGCAGTACTTC,CAINRQGITYEQYF
NA,TRBJ1-1,13,TRBV5-1,few,TGCGCCAGCAGCTTGGGAAGGTCGGGCAAAGCTTTCTTT,CASSLGRSGKAFF
NA,TRBJ2-7,13,TRBV19,NA,TGTGCCAGTAGTCGGCTAGATTCCTACGAGCAGTACTTC,CASSRLDSYEQYF
NA,TRBJ2-7,14,TRBV6-5,NA,TGTGCCAGCAGTTACAGGGAACGGCTAGCCGAGCAGTACTTC,CASSYRERLAEQYF
TRBD2,TRBJ2-1,16,TRBV9,NA,TGTGCCAGCAGCCTCAGCCTAGCGGGAGTTCACAATGAGCAGTTCTTC,CASSLSLAGVHNEQFF
NA,TRBJ2-3,16,TRBV28,NA,TGTGCCAGCAGTTTATATGGGGGAGTCGGCACAGATACGCAGTATTTT,CASSLYGGVGTDTQYF
NA,TRBJ2-1,12,TRBV4-1,NA,TGCGCCAGCAGCCCTAACTACAATGAGCAGTTCTTC,CASSPNYNEQFF
TRBD1,TRBJ2-6,18,TRBV9,NA,TGTGCCAGCAGCGTAGCTACAGGGGGATCCTCTGGGGCCAACGTCCTGACTTTC,CASSVATGGSSGANVLTF
TRBD1,TRBJ2-2,16,TRBV28,NA,TGTGCCAGCAGTGGGCCGGGACAGGGTCTTCCCGGGGAGCTGTTTTTT,CASSGPGQGLPGELFF
TRBD2,TRBJ2-3,17,TRBV5-1,NA,TGCGCCAGCAGCTTGCTAGGGCTAGCGGGAGTTGCAGATACGCAGTATTTT,CASSLLGLAGVADTQYF
NA,TRBJ2-1,15,TRBV18,NA,TGTGCCAGCTCACCACTAGGGGGCTCCTACAATGAGCAGTTCTTC,CASSPLGGSYNEQFF
TRBD1,TRBJ1-1,15,TRBV18,once,TGTGCCAGCTCACTGTTACAGGGGGAGGGCACTGAAGCTTTCTTT,CASSLLQGEGTEAFF
NA,TRBJ2-1,12,TRBV29-1,NA,TGCAGCGTTGAAACAGGATGGGATGAGCAGTTCTTC,CSVETGWDEQFF
NA,TRBJ2-1,13,TRBV4-2,NA,TGTGCCAGCCGGTCGGCTGGAGGGAATGAGCAGTTCTTC,CASRSAGGNEQFF
NA,TRBJ1-1,13,TRBV4-3,NA,TGCGCCAGCAGCCCGCTACTGCACACTGAAGCTTTCTTT,CASSPLLHTEAFF
NA,TRBJ1-1,12,TRBV14,NA,TGTGCCAGCAGCCCAGTGAACACTGAAGCTTTCTTT,CASSPVNTEAFF
NA,TRBJ1-1,13,TRBV5-1,NA,TGCGCCAGCAGCCGATTGACTGGGACTGAAGCTTTCTTT,CASSRLTGTEAFF
NA,TRBJ1-3,16,TRBV7-9,NA,TGTGCCAGCAGCCCCTACGACGGGACCTCTGGAAACACCATATATTTT,CASSPYDGTSGNTIYF
TRBD1,TRBJ2-5,15,TRBV6-5,NA,TGTGCCAGCAGTTACTCGACAGGGTACCAAGAGACCCAGTACTTC,CASSYSTGYQETQYF
NA,TRBJ2-5,13,TRBV15,NA,TGTGCCACCAGCGCCCGCTATCGGGAGACCCAGTACTTC,CATSARYRETQYF